These 4 T cell receptor beta chains share one sample of origin, sequenced in a study of shared clonotypes between healthy human individuals. Clones were read by immunoSEQ multiplex PCR, and TCRdb kept only the in-frame ones, dropping some. The profile shows around 990,000 clones, 70% to 80% of them singletons. Sequencing input: memory CD4+ T cells from PBMCs. Indicated subset: CD45RA-negative fraction. The receptor source for this set is a man younger than 35 in good health. Some clones in this sample may be carry-over from other donors' samples.

The chain has TRBV19 and TRBJ2-2; possibly TRBD1 or TRBD2 for D (5 bases each). With 6 bases removed from V and 6 bases from J, the gap between germline ends came to 17 bases. The CDR3 contains 15 residues. Germline V gives CDR1 LNHDA, CDR2 SQIVND (reference sequence). CDR3 in DNA: TGTGCCAGTAGCCTCACGGGACCCCAAGCCGGGGAGCTGTTTTTT. It specifies CASSLTGPQAGELFF.

This chain links TRBV6-5 with TRBJ2-7; a weak D match, TRBD2 (5 bases). V was pared by 5 bases and J by 7 bases, with 12 bases between. This CDR3 is 12 amino acids long. The V gene's germline CDR1 is MNHEY and CDR2 SVGAGI. CDR3 sequence: CASSKDFGEQYF. The CDR3 coding sequence is TGTGCCAGCAGTAAGGACTTCGGGGAGCAGTACTTC.

This sequence joins TRBV7-3 and TRBJ2-6; possibly TRBD1 or TRBD2 for D (5 bases each). Looked up from germline, CDR1 is SGHTA and CDR2 is FQGTGA. This CDR3 has 16 residues. Trimming cost V 8 bases and J 0 bases, with 14 bases left between them. The CDR3 sequence is CASGRGDLSGANVLTF. In DNA, the CDR3 is TGTGCCAGCGGTAGGGGAGACCTCTCTGGGGCCAACGTCCTGACTTTC.

The rearrangement joins TRBV7-9 to TRBJ2-7; 8 positions agree with TRBD1. The CDR3 totals 17 residues. Trimming removed 2 bases from V and 1 base from J; junction bases left unmatched: 10. CDR1 is SEHNR and CDR2 is FQNEAQ in the germline V gene (reference sequence). Written as DNA, the CDR3 is TGTGCCAGCAGCTTAAATCGATGGGGACAGGATTCCTACGAGCAGTACTTC. Encoded protein: CASSLNRWGQDSYEQYF.